The T cell receptor (beta chain) described here comes from a study of blood T cell repertoires in COVID-19. Study as a whole: Some COVID-19 samples were acute and others convalescent; all came from the United States, Italy and Spain. The analysed material was cDNA or gDNA that came from T cells, B-cell-depleted T cells, or PBMCs.

In the study's own analysis: It was from reference gene primer amplification that nucleated cell counts were estimated. Assay: immunoSEQ multiplex PCR; the TCRdb copy retains only in-frame clones and omits some. The D gene and trimming were derived from the DNA, and the V and J assignments and clone size from that table. The data contain about 160,000 clones, under 85% of them singletons. CDR1 and CDR2 from the germline V gene are MNHEY and SMNVEV (reference sequence). The CDR3 consists of 16 residues. Unmatched junction bases numbered 9, after V lost 3 bases and J lost 3 bases. This rearrangement joins TRBV27 to TRBJ1-2; TRBD1 matches at 8 bases. This clonotype originated in a man between 65 and 80 years old with acute or convalescent COVID-19. Sequencing was done on a sample of peripheral blood. As DNA, the CDR3 is TGTGCCAGCAGTTTTTCCGGACAGGGAGGGGACTATGGCTACACCTTC. Protein product: CASSFSGQGGDYGYTF.